Presented here are 9 T cell receptor beta chains from one specimen sequenced in a study of cytomegalovirus exposure and HLA in healthy donors. The study ran its PCR with 60 Vbeta and 13 Jbeta primers. The method was immunoSEQ multiplex PCR; TCRdb's version includes in-frame clones alone and lacks a portion of them. The sample consists of approximately 82,000 clones, more than 55% of them appearing once. Material for sequencing was PBMCs. These TCRs come from a woman aged 30 to 39 in good health and CMV-seropositive.

This clone was seen more than once but under ten times. The chain combines TRBV30 with TRBJ1-2; D gene ambiguous. The CDR3 runs to 13 residues. V dropped 0 bases and J dropped 7 bases, with 12 bases sitting between them. Germline-derived CDR1 and CDR2 are GTSNPN and SVGIG (reference sequence). CDR3 DNA sequence: TGTGCCTGGAGTGTATTCTTAGAAGTTGGCTACACCTTC. Translating gives CAWSVFLEVGYTF. The full variable domain, completed using reference TRBV30 and TRBJ1-2, is SQTIHQWPATLVQPVGSPLSLECTVEGTSNPNLYWYRQAAGRGLQLLFYSVGIGQISSEVPQNLSASRPQDRQFILSSKKLLLSDSGFYLCAWSVFLEVGYTFGSGTRLTVV.

The V call is TRBV28, the J call TRBJ1-2, with 12 bases fitting TRBD1. The CDR3 is 17 amino acids. Trimming at V came to 5 bases and at J to 0 bases, leaving 7 bases not matched to a gene. CDR1 and CDR2 (germline): MDHEN, SYDVKM. The CDR3 region has the DNA TGTGCCAGCAGTGAGCCGGGACAGGGGGCCCCTAACTATGGCTACACCTTC. As protein: CASSEPGQGAPNYGYTF.

The chain is built from TRBV28 and TRBJ1-1; D is unresolved. Trimming pared 2 bases from V and 0 bases from J, leaving 7 bases between. The CDR3 contains 14 residues. Per the germline V gene, CDR1 is MDHEN and CDR2 is SYDVKM. This CDR3 is CASSLAVVNTEAFF. CDR3 DNA sequence: TGTGCCAGCAGTTTAGCGGTAGTGAACACTGAAGCTTTCTTT.

The rearrangement links TRBV19 to TRBJ1-2; 7 bases line up with TRBD1. Germline trimming cut 3 bases from V and 5 bases from J; bases unmatched to any gene: 3. The germline CDR1 and CDR2 sequences are LNHDA and SQIVND (reference sequence). The CDR3 is 13 residues long. The CDR3 region has the DNA TGTGCCAGTAGTATGGACAGGAAATATGGCTACACCTTC. This sequence encodes CASSMDRKYGYTF.

V usage is TRBV30 and J usage is TRBJ1-2; D not resolved. Germline lookup yields CDR1 GTSNPN and CDR2 SVGIG (reference sequence). The CDR3 runs to 13 residues. CDR3: CAARAAANYGYTF. CDR3 DNA: TGTGCTGCGAGAGCCGCTGCTAACTATGGCTACACCTTC. The complete variable domain, with remaining parts taken from reference TRBV30 and TRBJ1-2, reads SQTIHQWPATLVQPVGSPLSLECTVEGTSNPNLYWYRQAAGRGLQLLFYSVGIGQISSEVPQNLSASRPQDRQFILSSKKLLLSDSGFYLCAARAAANYGYTFGSGTRLTVV.

This clone was seen a handful of times. The V call is TRBV6-1, the J call TRBJ2-3; the match to TRBD2 covers 10 bases. Looked up from germline, CDR1 is MNHNS and CDR2 is SASEGT. The length of the CDR3 is 16 residues. Trimming took 4 bases from V and 2 from J; bases not matched to a gene: 6. The CDR3 protein is CASSVVSGGLTDTQYF. CDR3 in DNA: TGTGCCAGCAGTGTAGTTAGCGGGGGGCTCACAGATACGCAGTATTTT.

This clone was detected only a few times. This sequence joins TRBV2 and TRBJ1-6, with D hard to call. The germline gives CDR1 SNHLY, CDR2 FYNNEI. Trimming took 3 bases from V and 5 from J, leaving 8 bases between them. The CDR3 runs to 14 residues. The CDR3 loop is CASSDRQNNSPLHF. DNA for the CDR3: TGTGCCAGCAGTGATCGTCAGAATAATTCACCCCTCCACTTT. Combining the CDR3 with reference TRBV2 and TRBJ1-6 gives the whole variable domain EPEVTQTPSHQVTQMGQEVILRCVPISNHLYFYWYRQILGQKVEFLVSFYNNEISEKSEIFDDQFSVERPDGSNFTLKIRSTKLEDSAMYFCASSDRQNNSPLHFGNGTRLTVT.

This sequence joins TRBV19 and TRBJ2-2; tentative D call: TRBD2 (5 bases). The CDR3 is 15 residues long. V lost 3 bases to trimming and J lost 4 bases, with 12 bases between them. Germline V gene sequence: CDR1 LNHDA, CDR2 SQIVND (reference sequence). CDR3 region: CASSIERVGTGELFF. The CDR3 DNA reads TGTGCCAGTAGTATTGAGAGGGTGGGCACCGGGGAGCTGTTTTTT.

The chain carries TRBV11-3 and TRBJ2-5, with TRBD1 matching over 8 bases. The CDR3 spans 13 residues. Germline V gene data show CDR1 as SGHNT and CDR2 as YENEEA. V was clipped by 3 bases and J by 4 bases; unmatched bases: 1. In DNA form, the CDR3 reads TGTGCCAGCAGCTTGGGACAGGCAGAGACCCAGTACTTC. It translates to CASSLGQAETQYF.